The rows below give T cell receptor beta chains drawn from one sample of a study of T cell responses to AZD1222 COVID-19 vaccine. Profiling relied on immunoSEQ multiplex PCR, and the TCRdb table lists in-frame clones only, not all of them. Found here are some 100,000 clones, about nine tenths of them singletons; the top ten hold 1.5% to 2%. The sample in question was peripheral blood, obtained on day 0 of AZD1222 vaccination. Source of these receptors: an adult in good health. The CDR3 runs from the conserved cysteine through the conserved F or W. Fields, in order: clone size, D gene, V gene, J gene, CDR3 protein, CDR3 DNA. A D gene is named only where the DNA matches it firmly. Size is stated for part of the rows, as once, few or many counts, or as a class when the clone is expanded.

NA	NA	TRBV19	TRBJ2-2	CASSKARGTGELFF	TGTGCCAGTAGTAAGGCTCGGGGCACCGGGGAGCTGTTTTTT
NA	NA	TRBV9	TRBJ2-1	CASSVTADNEQFF	TGTGCCAGCAGCGTGACGGCCGACAATGAGCAGTTCTTC
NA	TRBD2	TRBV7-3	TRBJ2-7	CASSLTSAGGADEQYF	TGTGCCAGCAGCTTAACGTCAGCGGGAGGGGCGGACGAGCAGTACTTC
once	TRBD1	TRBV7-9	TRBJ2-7	CASSFAQGDEQYF	TGTGCCAGCAGCTTCGCACAGGGGGACGAGCAGTACTTC
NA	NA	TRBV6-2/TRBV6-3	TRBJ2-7	CASSLQDEQYF	TGTGCCAGCAGCCTACAGGACGAGCAGTACTTC
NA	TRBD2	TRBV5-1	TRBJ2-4	CASSFTSGRKNIQYF	TGCGCCAGCAGCTTTACTAGCGGGAGGAAAAACATTCAGTACTTC
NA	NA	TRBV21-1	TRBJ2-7	CASSKEGREGREQYF	TGTGCCAGCAGCAAAGAAGGGCGGGAGGGCCGCGAGCAGTACTTC
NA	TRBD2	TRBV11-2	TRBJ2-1	CASRTSTSTYNEQFF	TGTGCCAGCAGAACCTCGACTAGCACCTACAATGAGCAGTTCTTC
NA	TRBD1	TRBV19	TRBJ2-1	CASSSRGQGYNEQFF	TGTGCCAGTAGTAGCCGGGGACAGGGCTACAATGAGCAGTTCTTC
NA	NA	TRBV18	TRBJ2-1	CASSPKNDNEQFF	TGTGCCAGCTCACCGAAAAACGACAATGAGCAGTTCTTC
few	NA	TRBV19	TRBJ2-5	CASSRAQETQYF	TGTGCCAGTAGCCGGGCCCAAGAGACCCAGTACTTC
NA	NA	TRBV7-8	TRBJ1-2	CASSPTVNTFYTF	TGTGCCAGCAGCCCGACAGTCAATACCTTCTACACCTTC
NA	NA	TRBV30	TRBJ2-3	CAWSVGQSTDTQYF	TGTGCCTGGAGTGTTGGGCAGTCCACAGATACGCAGTATTTT
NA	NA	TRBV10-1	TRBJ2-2	CASSPLRRGDTGELFF	TGCGCCAGCAGTCCTTTGCGGAGAGGCGACACCGGGGAGCTGTTTTTT
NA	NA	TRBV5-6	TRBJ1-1	CASSLALYGSEAFF	TGTGCCAGCAGCTTGGCTCTATACGGATCGGAAGCTTTCTTT